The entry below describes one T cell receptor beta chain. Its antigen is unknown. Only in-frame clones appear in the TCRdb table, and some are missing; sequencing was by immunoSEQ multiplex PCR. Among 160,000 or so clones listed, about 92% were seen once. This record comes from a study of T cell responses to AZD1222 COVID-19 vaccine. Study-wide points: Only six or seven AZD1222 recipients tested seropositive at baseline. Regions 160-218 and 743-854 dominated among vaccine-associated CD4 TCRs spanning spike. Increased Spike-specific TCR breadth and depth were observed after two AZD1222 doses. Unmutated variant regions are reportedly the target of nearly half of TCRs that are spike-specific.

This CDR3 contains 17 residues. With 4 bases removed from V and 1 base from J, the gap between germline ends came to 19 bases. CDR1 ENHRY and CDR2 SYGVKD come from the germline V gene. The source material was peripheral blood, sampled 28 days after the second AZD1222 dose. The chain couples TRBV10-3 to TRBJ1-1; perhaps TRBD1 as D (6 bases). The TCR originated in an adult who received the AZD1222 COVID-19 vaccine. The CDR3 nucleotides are TGTGCCATCAGTGGGTCATACAGGGTAGGTGCGAACACTGAAGCTTTCTTT. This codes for CAISGSYRVGANTEAFF.